This is a list of T cell receptor beta chains from one sample in a study of T cell responses to AZD1222 COVID-19 vaccine. Sequencing used immunoSEQ multiplex PCR; TCRdb keeps in-frame clones, though not all of them. There are 150,000 to 190,000 clones in the sample; 85% to 95% occur only once, and approximately 1.5% lies in the top ten. Sequencing was performed on peripheral blood, taken 28 days after the second AZD1222 dose. These receptors originate from an adult who received the AZD1222 COVID-19 vaccine. Each CDR3 is given with its conserved first and last residue. D genes are given only for firm matches. Expanded clones get a size class; other rows say once, few or many, or leave the size out.

abundance,j_gene,d_gene,v_gene,CDR3aa,CDR3nt
-,TRBJ1-1,-,TRBV11-2,CASSLLDSNTEAFF,TGTGCCAGCAGCTTGTTAGATTCGAACACTGAAGCTTTCTTT
-,TRBJ1-1,-,TRBV11-2,CASSKGQVMNTEAFF,TGTGCCAGCAGCAAAGGGCAAGTGATGAACACTGAAGCTTTCTTT
-,TRBJ1-2,TRBD1,TRBV9,CASSVGHTTGDGYTF,TGTGCCAGCAGCGTAGGTCATACGACAGGGGATGGCTACACCTTC
few,TRBJ1-1,-,TRBV7-9,CASSLDSFVSNTEAFF,TGTGCCAGCAGCCTCGACAGCTTTGTCTCGAACACTGAAGCTTTCTTT
once,TRBJ1-6,-,TRBV2,CASMAPGPLHF,TGTGCCAGCATGGCCCCCGGTCCCCTCCACTTT
-,TRBJ2-3,-,TRBV6-5,CASSYVGTDTQYF,TGTGCCAGCAGTTATGTAGGCACAGATACGCAGTATTTT
-,TRBJ1-5,TRBD1,TRBV11-2,CASSLGQGAQPQHF,TGTGCCAGCAGCTTGGGACAGGGTGCTCAGCCCCAGCATTTT
-,TRBJ1-5,TRBD1,TRBV28,CASSFPGTGVQPQHF,TGTGCCAGCAGTTTCCCCGGGACAGGGGTTCAGCCCCAGCATTTT
few,TRBJ2-7,-,TRBV11-2,CASSFITISGVEQYF,TGTGCCAGCAGCTTTATAACCATCTCCGGAGTCGAGCAGTACTTC
-,TRBJ1-1,-,TRBV18,CASSPPSVNTEAFF,TGTGCCAGCTCACCCCCTTCGGTGAACACTGAAGCTTTCTTT
-,TRBJ1-2,-,TRBV7-8,CASSLEAGYSNYGYTF,TGTGCCAGCAGCTTAGAGGCAGGTTATTCTAACTATGGCTACACCTTC
-,TRBJ2-7,TRBD2,TRBV12-3/TRBV12-4,CASRLAGMNEQYF,TGTGCCTCACGACTAGCGGGTATGAACGAGCAGTACTTC
few,TRBJ2-3,TRBD2,TRBV6-5,CASSYSGGYTDTQYF,TGTGCCAGCAGTTACAGCGGGGGGTACACAGATACGCAGTATTTT
-,TRBJ2-1,TRBD1,TRBV10-3,CAIRTEPGQTNEQFF,TGTGCCATCAGGACTGAACCGGGACAGACAAATGAGCAGTTCTTC
-,TRBJ1-3,-,TRBV19,CASSFGARSGNTIYF,TGTGCCAGTAGTTTCGGCGCCCGCTCTGGAAACACCATATATTTT
many,TRBJ2-1,TRBD1,TRBV15,CATSRETGARFEQFF,TGTGCCACCAGCAGAGAGACAGGGGCCCGTTTTGAGCAGTTCTTC
-,TRBJ2-5,TRBD2,TRBV3-1/TRBV3-2,CASSQEPGLGETQYF,TGTGCCAGCAGCCAAGAACCGGGACTAGGAGAGACCCAGTACTTC
-,TRBJ1-2,-,TRBV7-9,CASSFAGGRGGYTF,TGTGCCAGCAGCTTCGCCGGGGGGCGAGGTGGCTACACCTTC
-,TRBJ2-4,TRBD1,TRBV19,CASSIRGQGLAKNIQYF,TGTGCCAGTAGTATTAGGGGACAGGGATTAGCCAAAAACATTCAGTACTTC
-,TRBJ2-7,-,TRBV30,CAWSGILLYEQYF,TGTGCCTGGAGCGGGATTCTGCTCTACGAGCAGTACTTC
-,TRBJ2-7,-,TRBV4-2,CASSQDPKLAGSYEQYF,TGTGCCAGCAGCCAAGACCCCAAACTAGCAGGTTCCTACGAGCAGTACTTC
-,TRBJ1-1,-,TRBV7-6,CASSLGLEEPNTEAFF,TGTGCCAGCAGCTTGGGCCTCGAGGAACCGAACACTGAAGCTTTCTTT
-,TRBJ1-1,-,TRBV7-9,CASRGNTEAFF,TGTGCCAGCAGGGGGAACACTGAAGCTTTCTTT
-,TRBJ2-3,-,TRBV11-2,CASSLIGGASTDTQYF,TGTGCCAGCAGCTTAATTGGGGGGGCTAGCACAGATACGCAGTATTTT
-,TRBJ2-1,-,TRBV19,CASSTLQSSYNEQFF,TGTGCCAGTAGTACCTTACAGAGCTCCTACAATGAGCAGTTCTTC
-,TRBJ1-5,-,TRBV5-1,CASSPQGGDEQPQHF,TGCGCCAGCAGCCCCCAGGGAGGAGATGAGCAGCCCCAGCATTTT
-,TRBJ1-5,-,TRBV6-4,CASRAYNQPQHF,TGTGCCAGCAGGGCATACAATCAGCCCCAGCATTTT
-,TRBJ2-1,TRBD1,TRBV28,CASSTSGQGNNEQFF,TGTGCCAGCAGCACCTCAGGACAGGGAAACAATGAGCAGTTCTTC
-,TRBJ1-1,TRBD1,TRBV7-8,CASSPGGYRGGNTEAFF,TGTGCCAGCAGCCCGGGCGGTTACAGGGGAGGGAACACTGAAGCTTTCTTT
few,TRBJ1-4,-,TRBV4-2,CASSHQGARNEKLFF,TGTGCCAGCAGCCACCAAGGGGCCCGAAATGAAAAACTGTTTTTT
-,TRBJ1-6,-,TRBV7-2,CASSLGGGWNSPLHF,TGTGCCAGCAGCTTAGGTGGGGGCTGGAATTCACCCCTCCACTTT
-,TRBJ2-2,-,TRBV19,CASRPSASTGELFF,TGTGCCAGTAGACCATCGGCGTCCACCGGGGAGCTGTTTTTT
few,TRBJ2-3,-,TRBV19,CASSRVTSYGDTQYF,TGTGCCAGTAGTAGGGTAACCTCTTATGGAGATACGCAGTATTTT
-,TRBJ2-6,-,TRBV30,CAWSIRGANVLTF,TGTGCCTGGAGTATCCGTGGGGCCAACGTCCTGACTTTC
-,TRBJ1-5,-,TRBV6-1,CASSEPGISNQPQHF,TGTGCCAGCAGTGAACCGGGAATTAGCAATCAGCCCCAGCATTTT
-,TRBJ1-2,-,TRBV18,CASSLEVNYGYTF,TGTGCCAGCTCACTGGAGGTAAACTATGGCTACACCTTC
-,TRBJ2-7,TRBD1,TRBV28,CASNRGTAHEQYF,TGTGCCAGCAATAGAGGGACAGCACACGAGCAGTACTTC
-,TRBJ2-2,TRBD1,TRBV24-1,CATGQGYTGELFF,TGTGCCACCGGACAGGGGTACACCGGGGAGCTGTTTTTT
-,TRBJ2-7,TRBD1,TRBV11-2,CASSLGTGGMSSYEQYF,TGTGCCAGCAGCTTGGGGACAGGGGGCATGAGCTCCTACGAGCAGTACTTC
-,TRBJ2-1,TRBD2,TRBV9,CASSVTPYSGVSYNEQFF,TGTGCCAGCAGCGTTACCCCGTATAGCGGGGTCTCCTACAATGAGCAGTTCTTC
-,TRBJ2-7,TRBD1,TRBV9,CASSPGQGFDEQYF,TGTGCCAGCAGCCCCGGACAGGGGTTCGACGAGCAGTACTTC
-,TRBJ2-2,TRBD1,TRBV6-5,CASSPGGSGTGELFF,TGTGCCAGCAGTCCAGGGGGATCTGGAACCGGGGAGCTGTTTTTT
-,TRBJ2-1,TRBD2,TRBV5-6,CASSYSGGSYNEQFF,TGTGCCAGCAGCTATAGCGGGGGATCCTACAATGAGCAGTTCTTC
-,TRBJ2-1,-,TRBV10-3,CAIRAFGGTYNEQFF,TGTGCCATCAGAGCCTTCGGCGGGACCTACAATGAGCAGTTCTTC
-,TRBJ2-7,TRBD1,TRBV9,CASSGDRGPYEQYF,TGTGCCAGCAGCGGGGACAGGGGGCCATACGAGCAGTACTTC
once,TRBJ1-1,-,TRBV19,CASSIGSGTEAFF,TGTGCCAGTAGTATAGGCAGTGGCACTGAAGCTTTCTTT
-,TRBJ2-1,TRBD2,TRBV4-2,CASSQTVGLAGGRPYNEQFF,TGTGCCAGCAGCCAAACGGTGGGACTAGCGGGAGGGCGTCCCTACAATGAGCAGTTCTTC
-,TRBJ2-5,TRBD2,TRBV6-2/TRBV6-3,CASSSLAEYQETQYF,TGTGCCAGCAGTAGTCTAGCGGAGTATCAAGAGACCCAGTACTTC
-,TRBJ1-1,-,TRBV29-1,CSARMNTEAFF,TGCAGCGCTAGGATGAACACTGAAGCTTTCTTT
-,TRBJ2-7,-,TRBV28,CASSLAGAALENEQYF,TGTGCCAGCAGTCTGGCTGGGGCAGCCCTTGAGAACGAGCAGTACTTC
-,TRBJ1-5,-,TRBV28,CASSLRPLGQPQHF,TGTGCCAGCAGCTTACGGCCGTTAGGTCAGCCCCAGCATTTT